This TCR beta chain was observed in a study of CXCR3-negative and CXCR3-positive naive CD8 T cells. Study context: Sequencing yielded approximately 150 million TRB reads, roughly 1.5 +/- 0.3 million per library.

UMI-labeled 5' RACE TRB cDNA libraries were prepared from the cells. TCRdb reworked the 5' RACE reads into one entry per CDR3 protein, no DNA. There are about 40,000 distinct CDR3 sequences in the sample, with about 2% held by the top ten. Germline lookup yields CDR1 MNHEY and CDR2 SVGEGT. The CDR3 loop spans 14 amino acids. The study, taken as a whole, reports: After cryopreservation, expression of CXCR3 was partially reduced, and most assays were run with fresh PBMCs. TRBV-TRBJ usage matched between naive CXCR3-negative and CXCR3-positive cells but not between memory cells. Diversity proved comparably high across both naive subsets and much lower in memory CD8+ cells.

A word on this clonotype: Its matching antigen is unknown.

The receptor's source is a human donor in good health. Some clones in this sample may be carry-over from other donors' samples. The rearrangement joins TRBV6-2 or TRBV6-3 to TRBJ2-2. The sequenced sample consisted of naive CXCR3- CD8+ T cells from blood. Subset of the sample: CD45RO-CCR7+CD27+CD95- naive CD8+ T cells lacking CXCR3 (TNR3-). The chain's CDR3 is CASSYTDDTGELFF.